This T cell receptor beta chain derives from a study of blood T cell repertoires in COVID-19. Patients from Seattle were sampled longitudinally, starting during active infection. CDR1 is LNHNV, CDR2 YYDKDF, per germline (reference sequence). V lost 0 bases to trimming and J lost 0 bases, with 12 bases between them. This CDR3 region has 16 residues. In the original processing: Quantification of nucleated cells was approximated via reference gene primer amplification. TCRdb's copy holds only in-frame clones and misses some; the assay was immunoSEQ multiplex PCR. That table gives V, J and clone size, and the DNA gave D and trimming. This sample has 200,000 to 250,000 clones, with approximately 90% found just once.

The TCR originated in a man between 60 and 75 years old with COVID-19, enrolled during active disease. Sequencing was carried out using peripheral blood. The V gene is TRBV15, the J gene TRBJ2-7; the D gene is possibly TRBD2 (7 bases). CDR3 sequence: CATSRDGGASSYEQYF. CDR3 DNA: TGTGCCACCAGCAGAGATGGGGGGGCGAGCTCCTACGAGCAGTACTTC. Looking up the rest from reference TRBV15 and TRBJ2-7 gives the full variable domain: DAMVIQNPRYQVTQFGKPVTLSCSQTLNHNVMYWYQQKSSQAPKLLFHYYDKDFNNEADTPDNFQSRRPNTSFCFLDIRSPGLGDTAMYLCATSRDGGASSYEQYFGPGTRLTVT.